What follows are 16 T cell receptor beta chains derived from one specimen sequenced in a study of early T cells in non-severe SARS-CoV-2 infection. TCRdb processed the 5' RACE reads anew with MiXCR; each CDR3 protein has one entry. Of more than 80,000 distinct CDR3 sequences in the sample, roughly 13% are singletons; the top ten hold 1.4%. The sequenced sample was whole blood. Receptor source: an adult who was a healthcare worker with PCR-confirmed SARS-CoV-2 infection or an uninfected control (not recorded which).

The genes are TRBV7-2 and TRBJ2-3, with 11 bases that match TRBD2. V trimming: 5 bases; J trimming: 4 bases; junction bases outside the gene matches: 20. CDR1 and CDR2 (germline): SGHTA, FQGNSA. CDR3 length: 20 amino acids. CDR3 region: CASSVRTGQAGLAVADTQYF. CDR3 in DNA: TGTGCCAGCAGCGTGAGGACGGGACAGGCGGGACTAGCGGTTGCAGATACGCAGTATTTT.

This clonotype has at least ten counts. The V gene is TRBV9, the J gene TRBJ1-1; D is possibly TRBD1 (6 bases). The germline gives CDR1 SGDLS, CDR2 YYNGEE. Between the trimmed V and J ends, which lost 0 bases and 2 bases, there was a span of 8 bases. The CDR3 loop spans 14 amino acids. CDR3 in DNA: TGTGCCAGCAGCGTAGGGACAGCCAACACTGAAGCTTTCTTT. Its translation is CASSVGTANTEAFF.

This clonotype was observed a few times. This sequence joins TRBV15 and TRBJ1-5, with no clear D. Per the germline V gene, CDR1 is LNHNV and CDR2 is YYDKDF (reference sequence). Trimming removed 0 bases at V and 3 bases at J, with 9 bases between. CDR3 length: 15 residues. CDR3 coding DNA: TGTGCCACCAGCAGAGAGGTAGGGAACAATCAGCCCCAGCATTTT. It is translated as CATSREVGNNQPQHF.

The chain carries TRBV11-2 and TRBJ2-3, with TRBD2 as a possible D gene (6 bases). Trimming took off 2 bases at V and 2 bases at J, with 20 bases between the two ends. Per germline, CDR1 SGHAT and CDR2 FQNNGV. CDR3 length equals 18 residues. The CDR3 DNA is TGTGCCAGCAGCTTAAGACGCGGGGCGGCTACCCCCACAGATACGCAGTATTTT. Protein sequence: CASSLRRGAATPTDTQYF.

There are many counts of this clonotype. J is TRBJ2-1 and V is TRBV5-1, with TRBD2 identical over 9 bases. In germline, CDR1 is SGHRS, CDR2 YFSETQ. The CDR3 covers 15 residues. With 1 base clipped from V and 4 bases from J, the junction kept 3 bases outside the gene matches. DNA of the CDR3: TGCGCCAGCAGCTTGTATGCGGGGGGGTACAATGAGCAGTTCTTC. Amino acids: CASSLYAGGYNEQFF.

V gene TRBV10-3 combines with J gene TRBJ1-1; D might be TRBD1 (6 bases). Trimming took 3 bases from V and 2 from J, leaving 19 bases between them. CDR3 size: 17 residues. Germline CDR1 and CDR2: ENHRY and SYGVKD. The CDR3 DNA is TGTGCCATCAGTGACGCGGGACAACAACGAGGCAACACTGAAGCTTTCTTT. This encodes CAISDAGQQRGNTEAFF.

This clonotype has just a few counts. The V call is TRBV24-1, the J call TRBJ2-2; a possible D gene is TRBD1 (6 bases). V lost 3 bases and J lost 4, with 11 bases in between. Germline CDR1 reads KGHDR; CDR2 reads SFDVKD. The CDR3 extends over 15 amino acids. DNA for the CDR3: TGTGCCACCAGTGATCCATCAGGGGCCACCGGGGAGCTGTTTTTT. Its protein is CATSDPSGATGELFF.

This clonotype was seen only a few times. The junction shows a germline mismatch at one end, possibly a read error. The chain is built from TRBV14 and TRBJ1-2, with unresolved D. CDR1 SGHDN and CDR2 FVKESK come from the germline V gene. The CDR3 consists of 11 residues. The CDR3 protein is CASSQGFVARF. CDR3 sequence (DNA): TGTGCCAGCAGCCAAGGTTTCGTTGCGCGCTTC.

Many counts were recorded for this clonotype. The V gene is TRBV7-6, the J gene TRBJ1-3; D is unclear. CDR3 length: 16 residues. V lost 1 base to trimming and J lost 1 base, with 11 bases between them. CDR1 is SGHVS, CDR2 FNYEAQ, per germline. The CDR3 coding sequence is TGTGCCAGCAGCTTAGGTGTAGGGAGGTCTGGAAACACCATATATTTT. This sequence encodes CASSLGVGRSGNTIYF.

This clonotype was found a few times. V usage is TRBV21-1 and J usage is TRBJ1-6; the table's D gene call, TRBD1, was not cross checked with the DNA. TRBV21-1 is assigned pseudogene status. The CDR3 spans 14 residues. The CDR3 sequence: CASSMTGLNSPLHF. The CDR3 region has the DNA TGTGCCAGCAGCATGACAGGTCTGAATTCACCCCTCCACTTT.

This clonotype was detected a few times. The chain recombines TRBV11-2 with TRBJ2-7; D remains ambiguous. Germline-derived CDR1 and CDR2 are SGHAT and FQNNGV. The CDR3 extends over 16 amino acids. Trimming left V 1 base short and J 6 bases short, with 19 bases between. Here the CDR3 DNA reads TGTGCCAGCAGCTTAGGATTCAGGAGTACCTTCCTCGAGCAGTACTTC. Translated: CASSLGFRSTFLEQYF. Full variable domain (outside the CDR3, taken from reference TRBV11-2 and TRBJ2-7): EAGVAQSPRYKIIEKRQSVAFWCNPISGHATLYWYQQILGQGPKLLIQFQNNGVVDDSQLPKDRFSAERLKGVDSTLKIQPAKLEDSAVYLCASSLGFRSTFLEQYFGPGTRLTVT.

This clonotype turned up a few times. The chain employs TRBV2 and TRBJ2-7, with 7 bases lining up with TRBD1. The germline gives CDR1 SNHLY, CDR2 FYNNEI. V lost 7 bases to trimming and J lost 6 bases; unmatched junction nucleotides: 15. The CDR3 runs 15 residues. CDR3 in amino acids: CASNLAGTVASEQYF. In DNA, the CDR3 is TGTGCCAGCAATCTGGCAGGGACAGTTGCGTCCGAGCAGTACTTC.

The sample holds a few counts of this clonotype. The chain carries TRBV5-1 and TRBJ2-5, with 7 bases lining up with TRBD1. The CDR3 sequence is 15 residues long. Germline CDR1 SGHRS, CDR2 YFSETQ. After removal of 4 bases from V and 5 bases from J, the junction contained 11 bases not matched to a gene. The DNA of the CDR3 is TGCGCCAGCAGCAACCAAAGGACAGGCCGGGAGACCCAGTACTTC. It encodes CASSNQRTGRETQYF.

This clonotype turned up a few times. V usage is TRBV6-4 and J usage is TRBJ1-1; no reliable D call. This CDR3 region has 13 residues. The V gene lost 2 bases and the J gene lost 3 bases, with 7 bases spanning the gap. Germline CDR1 is MRHNA and CDR2 is SNTAGT. The CDR3 coding sequence is TGTGCCAGCAGTGACAGGCAGGACACTGAAGCTTTCTTT. Translating gives CASSDRQDTEAFF.

As for this clonotype: One junction end does not reproduce the germline sequence, and a read error may be involved. The chain uses TRBV18 and TRBJ1-4, with D maybe TRBD1 (5 bases). The germline gives CDR1 KGHSH, CDR2 LQKENI. The CDR3 has 14 amino acids. The CDR3 region is CASAGPRGNEKLSF. CDR3 nucleotides: TGTGCCAGCGCAGGGCCCCGAGGAAATGAAAAACTGTCTTTT.

The sample holds a few counts of this clonotype. This chain links TRBV6-6 with TRBJ1-2; TRBD1 matches 7 bases. CDR3 length: 12 residues. After removal of 8 bases from V and 4 bases from J, the junction contained 4 bases not matched to a gene. Germline CDR1 MNHNY, CDR2 SVGAGI (reference sequence). This CDR3 is CASSGQSYGYTF. CDR3 nucleotides: TGTGCCAGCTCGGGACAGAGCTATGGCTACACCTTC.